Below, one T cell receptor beta chain is given with its context. Its antigen is as yet unknown. Data came from immunoSEQ multiplex PCR; TCRdb stores just in-frame clones and leaves some out. Of approximately 68,000 clones in the sample, roughly 90% were seen once. The source of the sample is a study of OX40 agonist ivuxolimab in advanced cancers. Background on the study: Patients were treated with ivuxolimab, an agonistic anti-OX40 (CD134) antibody.

Exclusion applied to patients with autoimmune disease history or systemic immunosuppression. Whole-study findings and limits: In general, CD8+ T cells held more expanded clones than CD4+ did, on average. Partial responders at 0.1-3.0 mg/kg showed near-lowest clonal expansion.

The TCR comes from an adult with an advanced solid tumor such as melanoma, head and neck, liver or kidney cancer. Sequencing used CD4+ or CD8+ T cells sorted from blood, obtained in a trial of the OX40 agonist ivuxolimab.

Written as DNA, the CDR3 is TGTGCCAGCACCATTCATCCAGGGGACAATGAGCAGTTCTTC. Translation gives CASTIHPGDNEQFF. V and J are TRBV5-4 and TRBJ2-1; D possibly corresponds to TRBD1 (6 bases). Trimming shortened V by 6 bases and J by 5 bases, and 15 bases separated the two germline ends. From germline, CDR1 is SGHNT and CDR2 YYREEE (reference sequence). The CDR3 spans 14 residues.